A few counts support the clone carrying this T cell receptor beta chain. The junction shows a germline mismatch at one end, possibly a read error. This record belongs to a study of memory CD4+ T cells and cytomegalovirus serostatus. Turning to the study itself: Healthy Belgian adult donors included nine or ten CMV-positive and some 24 CMV-negative people.

Single viable CD3+CD4+CD8-CD45RO+ cells were sorted as the memory CD4+ T cells. The CDR3 loop spans 11 amino acids. CDR1 and CDR2 (germline): MNHNS, SASEGT. Data came from immunoSEQ multiplex PCR; TCRdb stores just in-frame clones and leaves some out. Here the sample spans tens of thousands of clones, 70% to 80% being singletons. J is TRBJ2-7 and V is TRBV6-1; D not certain. What was sequenced was memory CD4+ T cells from blood. The TCR comes from an adult in good health and CMV-seronegative. CDR3 coding DNA: TGTGCCAGCAGCCCCTGGTACGTGCAGTACTTC. Amino acids: CASSPWYVQYF.